This entry lists 18 T cell receptor beta chains sequenced from one sample in a study of PD-1 blockade in classical Hodgkin lymphoma. Produced via immunoSEQ multiplex PCR; TCRdb's table is partial and in-frame only. Seen here are around 43,000 clones, more than 75% observed once, and the top ten hold over 4%. Time point given: newly diagnosed, previously untreated cHL patient sample. The sample consisted of peripheral blood mononuclear cells (PBMCs). Receptor source: a human donor with classical Hodgkin lymphoma.

In this sample, this clone turned up once. The chain joins TRBV29-1 to TRBJ1-3; the D is unclear. The germline gives CDR1 SQVTM, CDR2 ANQGSEA. Trimming took off 4 bases at V and 4 bases at J, with 8 bases between the two ends. The CDR3 has 12 amino acids. The CDR3, as DNA: TGCAGCGTTGTGGCAGACGGAAACACCATATATTTT. Its translation: CSVVADGNTIYF.

V usage is TRBV6-5 and J usage is TRBJ2-4, with TRBD2 matching 9 bases. Germline loops: CDR1 MNHEY, CDR2 SVGAGI. Losses at the gene ends were 5 bases for V and 9 bases for J; bases not matched to a gene: 8. The CDR3 extends over 14 amino acids. CDR3 loop: CASSQSGRSTIQYF. Written as DNA, the CDR3 is TGTGCCAGCAGTCAAAGCGGGAGGAGTACCATTCAGTACTTC.

V gene TRBV19 combines with J gene TRBJ1-2, with 11 bases identical to TRBD1. The J segment lost 10 bases and the V segment lost 6 bases, leaving 13 bases of the junction unmatched. Germline CDR1 is LNHDA and CDR2 is SQIVND (reference sequence). The CDR3 covers 15 residues. CDR3 in amino acids: CASSAGQGALRDYTF. The CDR3 nucleotides read TGTGCCAGTAGCGCCGGACAGGGGGCTCTACGGGACTACACCTTC.

J is TRBJ1-1 and V is TRBV18; a weak D match, TRBD1 (6 bases). The CDR3 runs to 15 residues. The germline V and J ends were trimmed by 6 bases and 0 bases, with 14 bases remaining between them. Germline V lookup: CDR1 KGHSH, CDR2 LQKENI. The CDR3 DNA is TGTGCCAGCTCGCGTGCGGGGGGCTTGAACACTGAAGCTTTCTTT. It is translated as CASSRAGGLNTEAFF.

Remarks on this clone: At one end the junction does not follow the germline gene, possibly because of a read error. The chain recombines TRBV7-2 with TRBJ2-3; tentative D call: TRBD1 (5 bases). The CDR3 has 15 amino acids. Germline V gene data show CDR1 as SGHTA and CDR2 as FQGNSA. The CDR3 reads CASSLVVRGTDTQYF. CDR3 bases: TGTGCCAGCAGCTTAGTAGTAAGGGGCACTGATACGCAGTATTTT.

The rearrangement joins TRBV5-1 to TRBJ2-1; 14 bases align to TRBD2. The CDR3 sequence is 20 residues long. In germline, CDR1 is SGHRS, CDR2 YFSETQ. Losses at the gene ends were 1 base for V and 0 bases for J; bases not matched to a gene: 9. Here the CDR3 DNA reads TGCGCCAGCAGCTTGTCCCCCGGGACTAGCGGGAGACGCTCCTACAATGAGCAGTTCTTC. It encodes CASSLSPGTSGRRSYNEQFF.

CDR3 DNA sequence: TGTGCCAGCTCACCATCATACCCAACAGCTTTTCAAGAGACCCAGTACTTC. This gives the protein CASSPSYPTAFQETQYF. This chain uses TRBV18 with TRBJ2-5; D remains ambiguous. The germline CDR1 and CDR2 sequences are KGHSH and LQKENI. The CDR3 totals 17 residues. Trimming removed 2 bases at V and 2 bases at J, with 18 bases between. Combining the CDR3 with reference TRBV18 and TRBJ2-5 gives the whole variable domain NAGVMQNPRHLVRRRGQEARLRCSPMKGHSHVYWYRQLPEEGLKFMVYLQKENIIDESGMPKERFSAEFPKEGPSILRIQQVVRGDSAAYFCASSPSYPTAFQETQYFGPGTRLLVL.

The chain carries TRBV19 and TRBJ2-1; 8 bases line up with TRBD2. Trimming took 6 bases from V and 8 from J; bases not matched to a gene: 12. Germline lookup yields CDR1 LNHDA and CDR2 SQIVND (reference sequence). The CDR3 extends over 15 amino acids. CDR3 sequence: CASSPIWSGRHEQFF. The CDR3 DNA is TGTGCCAGTAGCCCAATCTGGAGCGGGAGACATGAGCAGTTCTTC.

The CDR3 sequence is CASSQAAGAGGDNEQFF. In nucleotides, the CDR3 is TGCGCCAGCAGCCAAGCCGCGGGAGCGGGAGGGGACAATGAGCAGTTCTTC. V usage is TRBV4-1 and J usage is TRBJ2-1; TRBD2 aligns across 10 bases. The germline gives CDR1 MGHRA, CDR2 YSYEKL. The junction had 8 bases not matched to a gene; V was cut back by 1 base and J by 5 bases. CDR3 length equals 17 residues.

The chain couples TRBV10-3 to TRBJ2-4; D uncertain. CDR3 length: 13 amino acids. The V gene's germline CDR1 is ENHRY and CDR2 SYGVKD. V lost 0 bases and J lost 8, with 8 bases in between. The CDR3 region has the DNA TGTGCCATCAGTGAGTCGTACGGTGACATTCAGTACTTC. Translating it yields CAISESYGDIQYF.

The V call is TRBV7-9, the J call TRBJ2-1; no firm D call. Germline values: CDR1 SEHNR, CDR2 FQNEAQ (reference sequence). Trimming left V 7 bases short and J 7 bases short, with 11 bases between. The length of the CDR3 is 12 residues. For the CDR3, the DNA is TGTGCCAGCACCAAGGTCAGGAATGAGCAGTTCTTC. Amino acid sequence: CASTKVRNEQFF.

The CDR3 here is CASSRHSGRQETQYF. The DNA of the CDR3 is TGTGCCAGTAGTAGACATAGCGGGAGACAAGAGACCCAGTACTTC. The J gene is TRBJ2-5, the V gene TRBV19; TRBD2 matches at 9 bases. The junction had 5 bases not matched to a gene; V was cut back by 4 bases and J by 2 bases. Germline V CDR1 and CDR2: LNHDA, SQIVND (reference sequence). There are 15 residues in the CDR3.

The genes are TRBV28 and TRBJ2-7; no clear D gene. The germline gives CDR1 MDHEN, CDR2 SYDVKM. V lost 3 bases, J lost 0 bases, and 6 bases lay in between. The CDR3 length is 13 residues. The CDR3 DNA follows: TGTGCCAGCAGTTTGAGTAGCTCCTACGAGCAGTACTTC. Translated: CASSLSSSYEQYF.

The chain employs TRBV29-1 and TRBJ1-2, with 7 positions matching TRBD1. This CDR3 has 13 amino acids. The germline gives CDR1 SQVTM, CDR2 ANQGSEA. Germline trimming cut 5 bases from V and 7 bases from J; bases unmatched to any gene: 10. CDR3 residues: CSVRDREGVGYTF. The DNA of the CDR3 is TGCAGCGTTCGAGACAGGGAAGGGGTTGGCTACACCTTC.

The rearrangement uses TRBV7-2 and TRBJ2-7; no clear D gene. Germline V gives CDR1 SGHTA, CDR2 FQGNSA. The CDR3 consists of 13 residues. The V gene lost 5 bases and the J gene lost 4 bases, with 12 bases spanning the gap. CDR3 DNA: TGTGCCAGCAGCATTTATTCCCAGTACGAGCAGTACTTC. Translated: CASSIYSQYEQYF.

The chain uses TRBV18 and TRBJ2-1; 12 positions agree with TRBD2. V lost 0 bases to trimming and J lost 3 bases; unmatched junction nucleotides: 9. The CDR3 loop spans 19 amino acids. In germline, CDR1 is KGHSH, CDR2 LQKENI. The CDR3 protein is CASSPPVGTSGPSYNEQFF. DNA for the CDR3: TGTGCCAGCTCACCACCGGTTGGGACTAGCGGGCCTAGCTACAATGAGCAGTTCTTC.

The chain recombines TRBV5-6 with TRBJ1-4; D gene uncertain. Germline loops: CDR1 SGHDT, CDR2 YYEEEE. Trimming cost V 2 bases and J 8 bases, with 10 bases left between them. The CDR3 is made up of 13 amino acids. The CDR3 DNA reads as TGTGCCAGCAGCTTAGGTCCGGGCGAAAAACTGTTTTTT. The encoded protein is CASSLGPGEKLFF.

This rearrangement joins TRBV7-9 to TRBJ1-2; D is unclear. Germline V CDR1 and CDR2: SEHNR, FQNEAQ (reference sequence). The CDR3 consists of 16 residues. The germline V and J ends were trimmed by 1 base and 1 base, with 13 bases remaining between them. CDR3 sequence (DNA): TGTGCCAGCAGCTTAGGAGGCGGGGTGGGTAACTATGGCTACACCTTC. Its translation is CASSLGGGVGNYGYTF.